This T cell receptor beta chain is drawn from a study of OX40 agonist ivuxolimab in advanced cancers. Study at large: Treatment received earlier with anti-PD-1, anti-PD-L1 or anti-CTLA-4 agents was allowed, and over 35% had some. Patients achieving partial responses numbered three: one hepatocellular carcinoma case and two cutaneous melanoma cases.

With regard to this clone: No antigen is known for it.

Generated by immunoSEQ multiplex PCR, the TCRdb table keeps only in-frame clones and is missing some. The data hold approximately 63,000 clones, with 60% to 85% observed a single time. This CDR3 is 14 amino acids long. Trimming took 5 bases from V and 3 from J, leaving 12 bases between them. Germline CDR1 is SNHLY and CDR2 is FYNNEI. Study-level results: Determination of antigen specificity was not performed for the expanded peripheral T cells. At doses 0.1 to 3.0 mg/kg, CD4+ and CD8+ clones expanded.

The source material was CD4+ or CD8+ T cells sorted from blood, sampled in a trial of the OX40 agonist ivuxolimab. The sequence was collected from an adult with an advanced solid tumor such as melanoma, head and neck, liver or kidney cancer. The gene calls are TRBV2 and TRBJ2-3, with TRBD1 as a possible D gene (6 bases). The DNA for the CDR3 is TGTGCCAGCAGTAGCCAGGGGCTAACAGATACGCAGTATTTT. Protein sequence: CASSSQGLTDTQYF.